A selection of T cell receptor beta chains follows, all from one sample in a study of blood T cell repertoires in COVID-19. The assay was immunoSEQ multiplex PCR, and TCRdb's table has in-frame clones only and misses some. The sample consists of approximately 94,000 clones, about 77% of them appearing once. Specimen: peripheral blood. The receptors were gathered from a woman aged 65 to 85 with acute or convalescent COVID-19. CDR3s include the opening cysteine and the closing phenylalanine or tryptophan. Fields, in order: J gene, clone size, V gene, D gene, CDR3 protein, CDR3 DNA. D genes are given only for firm matches. Rows give clone size only sometimes, using once, few, many, or a class for an expanded clone.

TRBJ2-2	NA	TRBV28	TRBD1	CASRTGTGIPGELFF	TGTGCCAGCCGGACCGGGACAGGAATCCCCGGGGAGCTGTTTTTT
TRBJ1-6	NA	TRBV6-1	NA	CASSERAEGGPLHF	TGTGCCAGCAGTGAACGGGCGGAAGGGGGACCCCTCCACTTT
TRBJ1-6	NA	TRBV5-5	TRBD1	CASSVRGDRNSPLHF	TGTGCCAGCAGCGTCAGGGGGGACAGAAACTCACCCCTCCACTTT
TRBJ1-6	NA	TRBV4-3	TRBD1	CASSQNPGQNNSPLHF	TGCGCCAGCAGCCAAAATCCGGGACAGAATAATTCACCCCTCCACTTT
TRBJ1-2	few	TRBV5-1	NA	CASSLGFSGSYGYTF	TGCGCCAGCAGCTTGGGCTTTTCAGGGTCTTATGGCTACACCTTC
TRBJ1-5	NA	TRBV6-2/TRBV6-3	TRBD1	CASSWTGEYSNQPQHF	TGTGCCAGCAGTTGGACAGGAGAATATAGCAATCAGCCCCAGCATTTT
TRBJ2-7	NA	TRBV3-1/TRBV3-2	NA	CASAHRARGWEQYF	TGTGCCAGCGCACACCGGGCCCGGGGATGGGAGCAGTACTTC
TRBJ2-3	few	TRBV11-2	NA	CASSPTTATDTQYF	TGTGCCAGCAGCCCAACCACAGCCACAGATACGCAGTATTTT
TRBJ1-6	NA	TRBV9	NA	CASSEDSQGSSPLHF	TGTGCCAGCAGCGAGGACAGTCAGGGTAGTTCACCCCTCCACTTT
TRBJ1-4	NA	TRBV5-6	TRBD1	CASSLDGTGQEKLFF	TGTGCCAGCAGCTTGGACGGGACAGGGCAAGAAAAACTGTTTTTT
TRBJ1-5	NA	TRBV27	NA	CASRRTGGDQPQHF	TGTGCCAGCAGGCGGACGGGAGGGGATCAGCCCCAGCATTTT
TRBJ2-3	NA	TRBV7-9	NA	CASSSRSLETDTQYF	TGTGCCAGCAGCTCCCGGTCTCTTGAAACAGATACGCAGTATTTT
TRBJ2-1	NA	TRBV14	TRBD2	CASSQVLAGGKYNEQFF	TGTGCCAGCAGCCAAGTCCTAGCGGGGGGTAAATACAATGAGCAGTTCTTC
TRBJ2-2	NA	TRBV12-5	NA	CASGLIPGNTGELFF	TGTGCTAGTGGTTTGATCCCGGGGAACACCGGGGAGCTGTTTTTT
TRBJ2-2	NA	TRBV7-6	NA	CASSSEDRMGELFF	TGTGCCAGCAGCTCGGAAGACAGGATGGGGGAGCTGTTTTTT
TRBJ1-1	once	TRBV29-1	NA	CSVEAAAGGNTEAFF	TGCAGCGTTGAAGCGGCAGCCGGAGGGAACACTGAAGCTTTCTTT
TRBJ1-1	NA	TRBV29-1	NA	CSVEKGQGLMNTEAFF	TGCAGCGTTGAGAAAGGGCAGGGACTTATGAACACTGAAGCTTTCTTT
TRBJ2-3	once	TRBV7-2	TRBD2	CASSLGLAGGPSDTQYF	TGTGCCAGCAGCTTGGGACTAGCGGGGGGGCCGTCAGATACGCAGTATTTT
TRBJ1-3	NA	TRBV29-1	TRBD1	CSANTGAISGNTIYF	TGCAGCGCAAATACAGGGGCGATCTCTGGAAACACCATATATTTT
TRBJ2-7	NA	TRBV5-1	TRBD1	CASRLNRDSTYEQYF	TGCGCCAGCAGGTTAAATCGGGACAGCACTTACGAGCAGTACTTC
TRBJ2-5	NA	TRBV5-1	TRBD2	CASSFTAREGETQYF	TGCGCCAGCAGCTTCACTGCCAGGGAGGGTGAGACCCAGTACTTC
TRBJ2-5	NA	TRBV23-1	NA	CASSQSEVAMLGSRETQYF	TGCGCCAGCAGTCAATCTGAGGTAGCGATGTTAGGGAGCCGAGAGACCCAGTACTTC
TRBJ2-3	few	TRBV7-9	TRBD2	CASSLVAGGPADTQYF	TGTGCCAGCAGCTTAGTGGCGGGGGGGCCCGCAGATACGCAGTATTTT
TRBJ1-2	NA	TRBV2	NA	CAGGNNYGYTF	TGTGCCGGAGGGAACAACTATGGCTACACCTTC
TRBJ1-2	few	TRBV7-9	NA	CASSLSAGTVDYTF	TGTGCCAGCAGCTTATCCGCGGGTACGGTGGACTACACCTTC
TRBJ2-1	few	TRBV5-1	NA	CASRMREKTYNEQFF	TGCGCCAGCAGAATGAGGGAAAAGACCTACAATGAGCAGTTCTTC
TRBJ1-4	NA	TRBV19	TRBD1	CASTNRQGAANEKLFF	TGTGCCAGTACCAATCGACAGGGGGCAGCTAATGAAAAACTGTTTTTT
TRBJ1-1	NA	TRBV18	NA	CASSPAGTEAFF	TGTGCCAGCTCACCCGCGGGGACTGAAGCTTTCTTT
TRBJ1-2	NA	TRBV19	NA	CASSTLGRDNYGYTF	TGTGCCAGTAGTACGCTTGGACGGGATAACTATGGCTACACCTTC
TRBJ1-2	NA	TRBV28	TRBD1	CASSPFSGTASLYGYTF	TGTGCCAGCAGTCCGTTTTCCGGGACAGCTAGCCTCTATGGCTACACCTTC
TRBJ2-5	NA	TRBV19	NA	CASSIVGGGQYF	TGTGCCAGTAGTATAGTAGGGGGTGGCCAGTACTTC
TRBJ1-4	NA	TRBV11-2	NA	CASSPPGGEEKLFF	TGTGCCAGCAGCCCACCTGGGGGGGAGGAAAAACTGTTTTTT